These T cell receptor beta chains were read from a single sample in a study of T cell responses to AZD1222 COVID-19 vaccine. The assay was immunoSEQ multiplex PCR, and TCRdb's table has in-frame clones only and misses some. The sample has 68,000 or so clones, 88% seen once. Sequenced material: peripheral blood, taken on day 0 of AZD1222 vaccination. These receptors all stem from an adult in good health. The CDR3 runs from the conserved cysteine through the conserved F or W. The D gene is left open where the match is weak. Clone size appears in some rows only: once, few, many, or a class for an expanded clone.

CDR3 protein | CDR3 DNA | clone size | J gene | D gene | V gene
CASSIGGTQTYEQYF | TGTGCCAGTAGTATAGGGGGGACACAGACCTACGAGCAGTACTTC | NA | TRBJ2-7 | NA | TRBV19
CASSSGLSSYEQYF | TGTGCCAGCAGTTCGGGACTGAGCTCCTACGAGCAGTACTTC | once | TRBJ2-7 | NA | TRBV6-6
CASSLTGPVYEQYF | TGTGCCAGCAGTTTGACGGGACCCGTCTACGAGCAGTACTTC | few | TRBJ2-7 | NA | TRBV28
CASSIARGSYEQYF | TGTGCCAGTAGTATTGCCAGGGGGTCCTACGAGCAGTACTTC | NA | TRBJ2-7 | TRBD1 | TRBV19
CASSPLTETQYF | TGTGCCAGCTCACCTCTTACGGAGACCCAGTACTTC | NA | TRBJ2-5 | NA | TRBV18
CSKIEGSEQFF | TGCAGTAAGATTGAGGGGAGTGAGCAGTTCTTC | NA | TRBJ2-1 | NA | TRBV20-1
CASGGSNKGGYTF | TGCGCCAGCGGGGGGTCGAATAAAGGTGGCTACACCTTC | NA | TRBJ1-2 | NA | TRBV10-2
CAISYRGHTEAFF | TGTGCCATCAGCTACAGGGGGCACACTGAAGCTTTCTTT | NA | TRBJ1-1 | TRBD1 | TRBV10-3
CASSFPGTGNEKLFF | TGCGCCAGCAGCTTCCCCGGGACAGGGAATGAAAAACTGTTTTTT | NA | TRBJ1-4 | TRBD1 | TRBV5-1
CASSPRAERNTIYF | TGTGCCAGCAGCCCCCGGGCCGAGAGAAACACCATATATTTT | NA | TRBJ1-3 | NA | TRBV7-6
CASSLFAGGYNEQFF | TGTGCCAGCAGCTTGTTTGCGGGAGGTTACAATGAGCAGTTCTTC | few | TRBJ2-1 | TRBD2 | TRBV5-4
CASSKQGTSNQPQHF | TGTGCCAGCAGCAAACAGGGCACGAGCAATCAGCCCCAGCATTTT | NA | TRBJ1-5 | NA | TRBV27
CASCRSRLAGSTDTQYF | TGTGCCAGCTGTAGATCGCGTCTAGCGGGTAGCACAGATACGCAGTATTTT | NA | TRBJ2-3 | TRBD2 | TRBV6-6
CASSLGGYTWDTEAFF | TGTGCCAGCAGTTTAGGGGGCTACACGTGGGACACTGAAGCTTTCTTT | once | TRBJ1-1 | NA | TRBV27
CASSSIKEKLFF | TGTGCCAGCAGCTCCATAAAGGAAAAACTGTTTTTT | NA | TRBJ1-4 | NA | TRBV3-1/TRBV3-2
CATSPLGGEGSTEAFF | TGTGCCACCAGCCCCCTTGGGGGTGAGGGAAGTACTGAAGCTTTCTTT | NA | TRBJ1-1 | NA | TRBV15
CSASLLDRAEQYF | TGCAGTGCTAGTTTGCTGGACAGGGCCGAGCAGTACTTC | NA | TRBJ2-7 | TRBD1 | TRBV20-1
CASSQDRKTMNTEAFF | TGCGCCAGCAGCCAAGATCGGAAGACAATGAACACTGAAGCTTTCTTT | NA | TRBJ1-1 | NA | TRBV4-1
CASSESTHTGELFF | TGCGCCAGCAGTGAGTCGACCCACACCGGGGAGCTGTTTTTT | once | TRBJ2-2 | NA | TRBV10-1
CASSWDSRYEQYF | TGTGCCAGCAGTTGGGACAGCCGCTACGAGCAGTACTTC | once | TRBJ2-7 | TRBD1 | TRBV28
CVRSLKGGRDAEQFF | TGTGTCAGAAGCTTAAAGGGTGGGAGGGATGCTGAGCAGTTCTTC | NA | TRBJ2-1 | NA | TRBV7-5
CASSPGQLVNQPQHF | TGTGCCAGCTCGCCGGGACAGTTGGTTAATCAGCCCCAGCATTTT | NA | TRBJ1-5 | TRBD1 | TRBV18
CASSLGGTDYGYTF | TGTGCCAGCAGTTTAGGTGGCACCGACTATGGCTACACCTTC | NA | TRBJ1-2 | NA | TRBV27
CASSIVGLNTEAFF | TGTGCCAGTAGTATTGTGGGATTGAACACTGAAGCTTTCTTT | once | TRBJ1-1 | NA | TRBV19
CASRPTGYNSPLHF | TGTGCCAGCAGGCCTACGGGGTATAATTCACCCCTCCACTTT | few | TRBJ1-6 | NA | TRBV28
CASKEQSRRNEQFF | TGTGCCAGCAAGGAGCAGTCGCGCCGCAATGAGCAGTTCTTC | NA | TRBJ2-1 | NA | TRBV2
CASSQDRTGGGQYF | TGCGCCAGCAGCCAAGATAGGACAGGGGGAGGGCAGTACTTC | once | TRBJ2-7 | TRBD1 | TRBV4-1
CASSELGGGMGKNIQYF | TGTGCCAGCAGTGAATTGGGCGGGGGTATGGGCAAAAACATTCAGTACTTC | NA | TRBJ2-4 | TRBD2 | TRBV25-1
CASSSSTVPNEQFF | TGTGCCAGCAGTTCCTCAACCGTCCCGAATGAGCAGTTCTTC | NA | TRBJ2-1 | NA | TRBV7-6
CSVENRVGEQYF | TGCAGCGTTGAAAACAGGGTGGGCGAGCAGTACTTC | once | TRBJ2-7 | NA | TRBV29-1
CASSPTGTSETLFF | TGTGCCAGCAGCCCGACCGGGACTAGCGAGACTCTGTTTTTT | NA | TRBJ2-2 | TRBD2 | TRBV11-2
CASSVGRSSSYNSPLHF | TGTGCCAGCAGCGTGGGCAGGTCGAGCTCCTATAATTCACCCCTCCACTTT | once | TRBJ1-6 | NA | TRBV9
CASSALAGELFF | TGTGCCAGCAGCGCCCTCGCCGGGGAGCTGTTTTTT | NA | TRBJ2-2 | NA | TRBV9
CAISRLSGKLEEQYF | TGTGCCATCAGTAGACTCTCCGGGAAGTTAGAGGAGCAGTACTTC | NA | TRBJ2-7 | NA | TRBV10-3
CASSLEGGADEQFF | TGTGCCAGCAGCTTAGAAGGGGGAGCGGATGAGCAGTTCTTC | once | TRBJ2-1 | NA | TRBV11-2
CASSYSGATNEKLFF | TGTGCCAGCAGTTACTCGGGGGCGACTAATGAAAAACTGTTTTTT | once | TRBJ1-4 | NA | TRBV6-6
CAGRDGVNTEAFF | TGTGCCGGGAGAGACGGGGTAAACACTGAAGCTTTCTTT | NA | TRBJ1-1 | NA | TRBV30
CASSDRDNSPLHF | TGTGCCAGCAGTGACAGGGATAATTCACCCCTCCACTTT | NA | TRBJ1-6 | NA | TRBV6-1
CASSDEGAPSTEAFF | TGTGCCAGCAGTGACGAGGGGGCGCCTAGCACTGAAGCTTTCTTT | once | TRBJ1-1 | TRBD1 | TRBV6-4
CASSLGPAGGQTGELFF | TGTGCCAGCAGCTTAGGTCCAGCGGGAGGGCAAACCGGGGAGCTGTTTTTT | NA | TRBJ2-2 | TRBD2 | TRBV7-9
CASSYSAYNEQFF | TGTGCCAGCAGTTACTCAGCATACAATGAGCAGTTCTTC | NA | TRBJ2-1 | NA | TRBV6-5
CASSQHMNTEAFF | TGCGCCAGCAGCCAACACATGAACACTGAAGCTTTCTTT | NA | TRBJ1-1 | NA | TRBV5-1
CASSKERSPSTDTQYF | TGTGCCAGCAGCAAAGAGCGGAGCCCTAGCACAGATACGCAGTATTTT | NA | TRBJ2-3 | NA | TRBV7-9
CSASKGRNTEAFF | TGCAGTGCTAGTAAGGGGCGGAACACTGAAGCTTTCTTT | NA | TRBJ1-1 | NA | TRBV20-1
CASSITGGPVDEQFF | TGTGCCAGTAGTATCACGGGAGGGCCCGTCGATGAGCAGTTCTTC | NA | TRBJ2-1 | TRBD2 | TRBV19
CASSQEGYTEAFF | TGCGCCAGCAGCCAAGAAGGGTACACTGAAGCTTTCTTT | NA | TRBJ1-1 | NA | TRBV4-1
CASSRVGRYYTF | TGTGCCAGCAGCCGGGTGGGCAGATACTACACCTTC | NA | TRBJ1-2 | NA | TRBV7-2
CASSIRGGSSGETQYF | TGTGCCAGTAGTATCCGTGGCGGGAGCTCGGGTGAGACCCAGTACTTC | NA | TRBJ2-5 | TRBD2 | TRBV19
CASSPAGQGGLGQYF | TGTGCCAGCAGTCCGGCGGGACAGGGGGGCCTTGGGCAGTATTTT | NA | TRBJ2-3 | TRBD1 | TRBV28
CASTGSGNTIYF | TGTGCCAGCACGGGGTCTGGAAACACCATATATTTT | once | TRBJ1-3 | NA | TRBV3-1/TRBV3-2
CASSSGLAGRGSSYEQYF | TGTGCCAGCAGCTCAGGACTAGCGGGAAGGGGGAGCTCCTACGAGCAGTACTTC | NA | TRBJ2-7 | TRBD2 | TRBV5-4